The 2 T cell receptor beta chains presented below share a single source sample, sequenced in a study of T cell changes during pregnancy in multiple sclerosis. Only in-frame clones appear in the TCRdb table, and some are missing; sequencing was by immunoSEQ multiplex PCR. The sample lists over 65,000 clones, 90% to 95% occurring once. Source: peripheral blood, taken in the first trimester of pregnancy. These receptors were taken from a female donor with multiple sclerosis, enrolled in a pregnancy study.

This clone was seen a single time. The chain has TRBV4-1 and TRBJ1-6; 9 bases are shared with TRBD1. J gave up 6 bases and V 5 bases, and 5 bases lay outside the gene matches. Germline-derived CDR1 and CDR2 are MGHRA and YSYEKL. The CDR3 contains 15 residues. CDR3 sequence: CASSESDRGNSPLHF. CDR3 in DNA: TGCGCCAGCAGCGAATCGGACAGGGGTAATTCACCCCTCCACTTT.

There are many counts of this clone. The V and J genes are TRBV4-3 and TRBJ1-6, with 8 bases matching TRBD1. CDR3 length: 16 amino acids. J gave up 9 bases and V 0 bases, and 7 bases lay outside the gene matches. Germline V gene lookup returns CDR1 LGHNA and CDR2 YSLEER. The CDR3 coding sequence is TGCGCCAGCAGCCAAGACCCAGGGGGCGAGAGTTCACCCCTCCACTTT. Protein sequence: CASSQDPGGESSPLHF.